Shown below are 24 T cell receptor beta chains from a single sample sequenced in a study of shared clonotypes between healthy human individuals. It was CD45RO-negative cells, positively selected for CCR7, that made up naive CD8 cells, with terminally differentiated effector memory CD45RA+ cells excluded. Produced via immunoSEQ multiplex PCR; TCRdb's table is partial and in-frame only. This sample has over 800,000 clones, with around 93% found just once. Material: naive CD8+ T cells sorted from blood. The receptors shown here come from a man aged 30 to 39 in good health.

The count of this clone is one. This specimen includes other DNA sequences encoding the same CDR3. The rearrangement joins TRBV9 to TRBJ2-3; D is unresolved. This CDR3 spans 13 amino acids. Looked up from germline, CDR1 is SGDLS and CDR2 is YYNGEE. The ends were cut back, 0 bases at V and 2 bases at J, with 4 bases in the middle. The CDR3 DNA reads as TGTGCCAGCAGCGTAGGTTTCACAGATACGCAGTATTTT. It is translated as CASSVGFTDTQYF. Variable domain in full (rest from reference TRBV9 and TRBJ2-3): DSGVTQTPKHLITATGQRVTLRCSPRSGDLSVYWYQQSLDQGLQFLIQYYNGEERAKGNILERFSAQQFPDLHSELNLSSLELGDSALYFCASSVGFTDTQYFGPGTRLTVL.

The rearrangement joins TRBV11-3 to TRBJ1-5, with D possibly being TRBD1 (5 bases). Trimming took 2 bases from V and 4 from J, leaving 15 bases between them. The CDR3 consists of 16 residues. Germline V lookup: CDR1 SGHNT, CDR2 YENEEA. CDR3 sequence reads: CASSLSNRSRNQPQHF. In DNA, the CDR3 is TGTGCCAGCAGCTTATCAAACAGGTCGAGGAATCAGCCCCAGCATTTT. The entire variable domain, with the rest obtained from reference TRBV11-3 and TRBJ1-5, is as follows: EAGVVQSPRYKIIEKKQPVAFWCNPISGHNTLYWYLQNLGQGPELLIRYENEEAVDDSQLPKDRFSAERLKGVDSTLKIQPAELGDSAVYLCASSLSNRSRNQPQHFGDGTRLSIL.

This clone was seen a single time. The chain combines TRBV27 with TRBJ2-1; 9 nucleotides align to TRBD2. Germline V gene data show CDR1 as MNHEY and CDR2 as SMNVEV (reference sequence). V shed 3 bases and J 8 bases; nucleotides not matched to a gene: 5. This CDR3 is built from 14 residues. The CDR3 spells CASSFGGRVYEQFF. In nucleotides, the CDR3 is TGTGCCAGCAGTTTCGGCGGGAGGGTCTATGAGCAGTTCTTC.

This chain uses TRBV6-6 with TRBJ2-1, with D perhaps TRBD2 (5 bases). The germline V gene encodes CDR1 MNHNY and CDR2 SVGAGI (reference sequence). This CDR3 region has 16 residues. With 2 bases removed from V and 0 bases from J, the gap between germline ends came to 11 bases. The CDR3 spells CASSYEVGSSYNEQFF. The CDR3 coding sequence is TGTGCCAGCAGTTACGAGGTTGGGAGCTCCTACAATGAGCAGTTCTTC.

This clone was seen just once. The chain has TRBV27 and TRBJ2-3; tentatively, D is TRBD2 (5 bases). Trimming pared 2 bases from V and 3 bases from J, leaving 15 bases between. The V gene's germline CDR1 is MNHEY and CDR2 SMNVEV (reference sequence). This CDR3 has 16 residues. The CDR3 region is CASSLVPGRLTDTQYF. In nucleotides, the CDR3 is TGTGCCAGCAGTTTAGTGCCTGGCAGACTAACAGATACGCAGTATTTT.

The chain has TRBV6-1 and TRBJ2-7, with D unclear. The CDR3 sequence is 13 residues long. Trimming removed 4 bases at V and 3 bases at J, with 10 bases between. In germline, CDR1 is MNHNS, CDR2 SASEGT. The CDR3 here is CASSGDPGYEQYF. CDR3 coding DNA: TGTGCCAGCAGTGGAGACCCGGGCTACGAGCAGTACTTC.

V and J are TRBV7-2 and TRBJ1-2, with D possibly being TRBD1 (5 bases). The length of the CDR3 is 13 residues. V was cut by 3 bases and J by 5 bases, with 10 bases left in between. CDR1 and CDR2 (germline): SGHTA, FQGNSA. The CDR3 DNA is TGTGCCAGCAGCTTGCTCGGGGGGTATGGCTACACCTTC. Translated: CASSLLGGYGYTF.

The V gene is TRBV7-9, the J gene TRBJ2-1; maybe TRBD2 (6 bases). V was shortened by 2 bases and J by 3 bases, with 8 bases between the two germline ends. From germline, CDR1 is SEHNR and CDR2 FQNEAQ (reference sequence). The CDR3 has 14 amino acids. CDR3 in amino acids: CASSLTTSYNEQFF. The CDR3 DNA reads as TGTGCCAGCAGCTTAACGACTAGCTACAATGAGCAGTTCTTC.

This clone turned up a few times. The same CDR3 can be traced to other DNA sequences in this sample. The genes are TRBV11-2 and TRBJ2-7, with unresolved D. CDR3 size: 11 residues. CDR1 is SGHAT and CDR2 is FQNNGV in the germline V gene. The V gene lost 3 bases and the J gene lost 0 bases, with 0 bases spanning the gap. The CDR3 spells CASSFSYEQYF. As DNA, the CDR3 is TGTGCCAGCAGCTTCTCCTACGAGCAGTACTTC.

The chain couples TRBV7-9 to TRBJ2-1, with 9 bases that match TRBD1. With V trimmed by 0 bases and J by 6 bases, 3 bases remained unmatched. CDR1 is SEHNR, CDR2 FQNEAQ, per germline (reference sequence). The CDR3 length is 15 residues. CDR3 residues: CASSLAGTGSNEQFF. The DNA for the CDR3 is TGTGCCAGCAGCTTAGCCGGGACAGGGTCCAATGAGCAGTTCTTC.

This sequence joins TRBV19 and TRBJ1-5, with a possible D match to TRBD1 (5 bases). V gave up 5 bases and J gave up 7 bases, with 15 bases separating them. CDR1 is LNHDA, CDR2 SQIVND, per germline (reference sequence). CDR3 length equals 14 residues. The CDR3 region has the DNA TGTGCCAGTAGTCTCGGGACGGTGGTCCAGCCCCAGCATTTT. Protein: CASSLGTVVQPQHF.

The chain links TRBV25-1 to TRBJ2-1; 7 nucleotides align to TRBD1. CDR3 length: 13 amino acids. The V and J ends lost 8 bases and 5 bases, in that order; junction bases with no gene match: 6. Germline V lookup: CDR1 MGHDK, CDR2 SYGVNS. The CDR3: CASGWDSDNEQFF. CDR3 coding DNA: TGTGCCAGCGGGTGGGACAGTGACAATGAGCAGTTCTTC.

The genes are TRBV7-9 and TRBJ2-7; D unresolved. The ends were cut back, 3 bases at V and 7 bases at J, with 10 bases in the middle. The germline V gene encodes CDR1 SEHNR and CDR2 FQNEAQ (reference sequence). This CDR3 contains 12 residues. The CDR3 loop reads CASSFTPTEQYF. In nucleotides, the CDR3 is TGTGCCAGCAGCTTTACCCCGACAGAGCAGTACTTC.

Here the CDR3 reads CASSLSGGLAVQETQYF. The DNA for the CDR3 is TGTGCCAGCAGTTTATCAGGCGGACTAGCGGTTCAAGAGACCCAGTACTTC. This rearrangement joins TRBV27 to TRBJ2-5; TRBD2 matches 10 bases. Trimming took 0 bases from V and 2 from J; bases not matched to a gene: 6. Looked up from germline, CDR1 is MNHEY and CDR2 is SMNVEV (reference sequence). This CDR3 contains 17 residues.

The chain links TRBV29-1 to TRBJ2-1; D perhaps matches TRBD1 (5 bases). V was shortened by 4 bases and J by 2 bases, with 12 bases between the two germline ends. Germline values: CDR1 SQVTM, CDR2 ANQGSEA. CDR3 length equals 14 residues. The CDR3 region has the DNA TGCAGCGTTGGGGGCGGAGTAACCTACAATGAGCAGTTCTTC. This translates into CSVGGGVTYNEQFF.

V is TRBV28 and J is TRBJ2-7; D possibly corresponds to TRBD1 (5 bases). V was trimmed by 1 base and J by 2 bases, leaving 9 bases between them. Germline-derived CDR1 and CDR2 are MDHEN and SYDVKM. This CDR3 is built from 14 residues. The CDR3 region is CASSLLQVTYEQYF. CDR3 bases: TGTGCCAGCAGTTTATTACAGGTGACCTACGAGCAGTACTTC.

This chain connects TRBV6-5 to TRBJ2-5; D call uncertain. The V and J ends lost 5 bases and 4 bases respectively, with 14 bases between them. The CDR3 totals 14 residues. Germline V gene data show CDR1 as MNHEY and CDR2 as SVGAGI. In nucleotides, the CDR3 is TGTGCCAGCAGTCTGACCCCAGGCCCAGAGACCCAGTACTTC. It codes for CASSLTPGPETQYF.

The genes are TRBV2 and TRBJ1-2, with D unresolved. The CDR3 runs to 13 residues. Germline lookup yields CDR1 SNHLY and CDR2 FYNNEI. The V end was cut by 6 bases, the J end by 4 bases, with 12 bases between. CDR3 sequence reads: CASSQGGVYGYTF. As DNA, the CDR3 is TGTGCCAGCAGCCAAGGTGGGGTCTATGGCTACACCTTC.

In its sample, this clone was seen once. This chain links TRBV29-1 with TRBJ2-1; 14 bases agree with TRBD2. After removal of 4 bases from V and 1 base from J, the junction contained 9 bases not matched to a gene. The CDR3 consists of 18 residues. CDR1 is SQVTM, CDR2 ANQGSEA, per germline. CDR3 sequence (DNA): TGCAGCGTTGGACTCGGGACTAGCGGGAGTTGGTCCTACAATGAGCAGTTCTTC. Translated, it gives CSVGLGTSGSWSYNEQFF.

Turning to this clone: It may be a read error: a sequence one base away is much more abundant. The rearrangement joins TRBV7-6 to TRBJ2-7, with a weak D call TRBD2 (6 bases). Germline lookup yields CDR1 SGHVS and CDR2 FNYEAQ. V was shortened by 5 bases and J by 0 bases, with 8 bases between the two germline ends. The CDR3 consists of 13 residues. CDR3 loop: CASSPGGSYEQYF. The CDR3 coding sequence is TGTGCCAGCAGCCCCGGGGGCTCCTACGAGCAGTACTTC.

The chain is built from TRBV28 and TRBJ2-7; possibly TRBD1 for D (6 bases). CDR3 size: 16 residues. V shed 3 bases and J shed 3 bases, with 18 bases lying between them. Germline CDR1 reads MDHEN; CDR2 reads SYDVKM. The CDR3 bases are TGTGCCAGCAGTTTGCCCCCCAGGGGTTGGGACTACGAGCAGTACTTC. As protein: CASSLPPRGWDYEQYF.

This chain uses TRBV7-6 with TRBJ1-1; TRBD1 aligns across 9 bases. The V gene's germline CDR1 is SGHVS and CDR2 FNYEAQ. V shed 5 bases and J 3 bases; nucleotides not matched to a gene: 4. The CDR3 has 14 residues. The CDR3 region has the DNA TGTGCCAGCAGCGCCCGGGACAGGGACACTGAAGCTTTCTTT. Its protein is CASSARDRDTEAFF.

V gene TRBV5-1 combines with J gene TRBJ2-5; the D is unclear. V was trimmed by 2 bases and J by 1 base, leaving 12 bases between them. The CDR3 loop spans 15 amino acids. Germline CDR1 is SGHRS and CDR2 is YFSETQ. DNA of the CDR3: TGCGCCAGCAGCTTTCTGCAGGCAGCCCAAGAGACCCAGTACTTC. Its translation is CASSFLQAAQETQYF.

The chain employs TRBV12-2 and TRBJ2-5; whether TRBD2, the table's D call, matches the DNA was not checked. TRBV12-2 is a documented pseudogene. The CDR3 covers 16 residues. DNA for the CDR3: TGTGCAAGTCGCCAGACCGGGACTCAGAGTACAGAGACCCAGTACTTC. Its protein product is CASRQTGTQSTETQYF.